The T cell receptor beta chain under discussion was sequenced for a study of T cells in Graves' hyperthyroidism and ophthalmopathy. Study-wide points: Ophthalmopathy prediction by the model preceded onset by a median roughly 6 months. A model of 13 V-J pairs discriminated ophthalmopathy from stable hyperthyroidism.

The CDR3 contains 17 residues. J gave up 4 bases and V 1 base, and 9 bases lay outside the gene matches. Germline-derived CDR1 and CDR2 are MDHEN and SYDVKM. Stable hyperthyroidism: no ophthalmopathy progression over 18 months of follow-up. RNA transcripts were the template for amplifying TCR beta CDR3 regions. The HTBI primer set was used in a first-round RT-PCR of the TCR CDR3. Using its own MiXCR run on the multiplex PCR reads, TCRdb lists one record per CDR3 protein. The sample carries around 600,000 distinct CDR3 sequences, around a sixth recorded once. This clonotype was observed at least ten times. Its matching antigen is unknown.

Input material: blood. V is TRBV28 and J is TRBJ2-7, with 11 positions matching TRBD1. The sequence came from a woman younger than 45 with Graves' hyperthyroidism. The CDR3 nucleotides read TGTGCCAGCAGTTTATTCGTGGGGGGACAGGGGGGGTACGAGCAGTACTTC. This gives the protein CASSLFVGGQGGYEQYF.